Presented here are 14 T cell receptor beta chains from one specimen sequenced in a study of OX40 agonist ivuxolimab in advanced cancers. Sequencing was performed with immunoSEQ multiplex PCR; in TCRdb, only in-frame clones are kept and a portion is missing. The table shows 15,000 to 20,000 clones, with about four fifths occurring only once. This specimen consisted of CD4+ or CD8+ T cells sorted from blood, obtained in a trial of the OX40 agonist ivuxolimab. The receptors were sampled from an adult with an advanced solid tumor such as melanoma, head and neck, liver or kidney cancer.

This sequence joins TRBV4-3 and TRBJ2-7, with D perhaps TRBD1 (8 bases). From germline, CDR1 is LGHNA and CDR2 YSLEER. The CDR3 loop spans 16 amino acids. V was shortened by 0 bases and J by 2 bases, with 14 bases between the two germline ends. Written as DNA, the CDR3 is TGCGCCAGCAGCCAAGATCTTACAGGGGGGGCCTACGAGCAGTACTTC. Protein product: CASSQDLTGGAYEQYF.

J is TRBJ1-1 and V is TRBV19; D is possibly TRBD1 (6 bases). Germline loops: CDR1 LNHDA, CDR2 SQIVND (reference sequence). The ends were cut back, 8 bases at V and 7 bases at J, with 14 bases in the middle. The CDR3 has 12 residues. CDR3 amino acids: CASFTGWGEAFF. CDR3 nucleotide sequence: TGTGCCAGTTTTACAGGGTGGGGTGAAGCTTTCTTT.

The rearrangement links TRBV5-6 to TRBJ1-5; 9 positions agree with TRBD1. CDR1 is SGHDT, CDR2 YYEEEE, per germline. There are 15 residues in the CDR3. Trimming cost V 2 bases and J 4 bases; bases outside gene matches: 4. The CDR3 DNA is TGTGCCAGCAGCTTTGGGACAGGGATGAATCAGCCCCAGCATTTT. Its translation is CASSFGTGMNQPQHF.

The chain combines TRBV7-2 with TRBJ2-1, with unresolved D. This CDR3 spans 12 amino acids. Germline values: CDR1 SGHTA, CDR2 FQGNSA. Trimming removed 1 base at V and 6 bases at J, with 4 bases between. This chain's CDR3 is CASSLGVNEQFF. The DNA of the CDR3 is TGTGCCAGCAGCTTAGGGGTCAATGAGCAGTTCTTC.

Only a few counts were recorded for this clone. This sequence joins TRBV19 and TRBJ1-5; D not certain. The CDR3 consists of 12 residues. CDR1 LNHDA and CDR2 SQIVND come from the germline V gene (reference sequence). V lost 5 bases and J lost 9, with 11 bases in between. The CDR3 coding sequence is TGTGCCAGTAGTCCATCGACACCGCCCCAGCATTTT. Protein sequence: CASSPSTPPQHF.

The chain couples TRBV5-4 to TRBJ2-2; no clear D gene. The CDR3 length is 12 residues. CDR1 is SGHNT and CDR2 is YYREEE in the germline V gene (reference sequence). The V end lost 4 bases, the J end lost 1 base, and 2 bases lay between the germline ends. For the CDR3, the DNA is TGTGCCAGCAGCATGAACACCGGGGAGCTGTTTTTT. Translating gives CASSMNTGELFF.

This chain uses TRBV6-5 with TRBJ2-1; D is ambiguous. Germline CDR1 reads MNHEY; CDR2 reads SVGAGI. This CDR3 is built from 13 residues. Trimming shortened V by 0 bases and J by 10 bases, and 10 bases separated the two germline ends. The CDR3 bases are TGTGCCAGCAGTTACTCCCCCCCCGGGGAGCAGTTCTTC. This translates into CASSYSPPGEQFF.

The chain links TRBV28 to TRBJ2-5, with a tentative D call TRBD1 (5 bases). The V gene lost 1 base and the J gene lost 3 bases, with 9 bases spanning the gap. This CDR3 spans 14 amino acids. Germline CDR1 MDHEN, CDR2 SYDVKM. Here the CDR3 DNA reads TGTGCCAGCAGTTTATTTGAGGACAAAGAGACCCAGTACTTC. The encoded protein is CASSLFEDKETQYF.

This clone appeared once. The V gene is TRBV7-9, the J gene TRBJ1-1; no clear D gene. From germline, CDR1 is SEHNR and CDR2 FQNEAQ (reference sequence). Trimming removed 2 bases from V and 3 bases from J, with 4 bases in between. The CDR3 length is 12 residues. Here the CDR3 reads CASSLYDTEAFF. CDR3 DNA sequence: TGTGCCAGCAGCTTATACGACACTGAAGCTTTCTTT.

This clone ranks as medium-sized. The chain employs TRBV6-6 and TRBJ2-7; D possibly matches TRBD1 or TRBD2 (6 bases each). V lost 11 bases and J lost 2, with 13 bases in between. This CDR3 has 12 amino acids. The germline CDR1 and CDR2 sequences are MNHNY and SVGAGI (reference sequence). The CDR3 nucleotides read TGTGCCTACGGGGGCTACGCCTACGAGCAGTACTTC. It is translated as CAYGGYAYEQYF.

This chain links TRBV4-1 with TRBJ2-1, with 9 bases lining up with TRBD1. This CDR3 spans 18 amino acids. V shed 1 base and J 7 bases; nucleotides not matched to a gene: 14. Per the germline V gene, CDR1 is MGHRA and CDR2 is YSYEKL. The CDR3 sequence: CASSQVGTGIGFINEQFF. CDR3 in DNA: TGCGCCAGCAGCCAAGTCGGGACAGGGATCGGGTTCATAAATGAGCAGTTCTTC.

The genes are TRBV7-9 and TRBJ2-5; 7 nucleotides line up with TRBD2. This CDR3 spans 14 amino acids. CDR1 SEHNR and CDR2 FQNEAQ come from the germline V gene (reference sequence). V lost 11 bases, J lost 4 bases, and 13 bases stayed unmatched. The CDR3 protein is CAGTYGGGSETQYF. The CDR3 coding sequence is TGTGCCGGAACCTACGGCGGGGGATCAGAGACCCAGTACTTC.

The chain links TRBV12-5 to TRBJ2-7; TRBD1 aligns across 10 bases. Trimming at V came to 6 bases and at J to 3 bases, leaving 5 bases not matched to a gene. Germline V gene lookup returns CDR1 LGHNT and CDR2 FRNRAP. The CDR3 consists of 14 residues. The CDR3 sequence is CASGLTGGFYEQYF. In nucleotides, the CDR3 is TGTGCTAGTGGCTTGACAGGGGGCTTCTACGAGCAGTACTTC.

The chain recombines TRBV6-1 with TRBJ2-7; D possibly uses TRBD1 or TRBD2 (5 bases each). The germline gives CDR1 MNHNS, CDR2 SASEGT. This CDR3 has 15 residues. V was trimmed by 5 bases and J by 6 bases, leaving 20 bases between them. CDR3 in amino acids: CASSTGPGKWFEQYF. CDR3 sequence (DNA): TGTGCCAGCAGTACGGGGCCTGGAAAATGGTTCGAGCAGTACTTC.